This T cell receptor (beta chain) was identified during a study of shared clonotypes between healthy human individuals. Points from the study as a whole: Donor clonotype sharing was expected to depend on sequencing depth.

With respect to this clone: The antigen is undetermined. Distinct nucleotide sequences in the sample also encode this CDR3.

The CDR3 contains 15 residues. Germline V CDR1 and CDR2: KGHSH, LQKENI. J gave up 1 base and V 0 bases, and 3 bases lay outside the gene matches. Investigators divided CD4+ cells into CD45RA+ naive and CD45RA-negative memory subsets. Assay: immunoSEQ multiplex PCR; the TCRdb copy retains only in-frame clones and omits some. The data show more than 2 million clones, around 95% seen once. The sequenced material came from naive CD4+ T cells sorted from blood. This sample's subset: CD45RA+ positively selected. V is TRBV18 and J is TRBJ2-7, with TRBD1 identical over 7 bases. This sequence originates from a man in his late teens or twenties in good health. The CDR3 DNA reads as TGTGCCAGCTCACCACCGATGGGACAGTCCTACGAGCAGTACTTC. Residues: CASSPPMGQSYEQYF. The complete variable domain, with remaining parts taken from reference TRBV18 and TRBJ2-7, reads NAGVMQNPRHLVRRRGQEARLRCSPMKGHSHVYWYRQLPEEGLKFMVYLQKENIIDESGMPKERFSAEFPKEGPSILRIQQVVRGDSAAYFCASSPPMGQSYEQYFGPGTRLTVT.